This T cell receptor (beta chain) appears in the sequencing data of a study of naive and memory T cell subsets. Study-level results: Possibly reflecting memory cells re-expressing CD45RA, a few larger clonotypes occurred in naive repertoires, especially CD8.

This clonotype appeared many times. The antigen remains undetermined. The germline V and J ends were trimmed by 3 bases and 0 bases, with 12 bases remaining between them. The CDR3 length is 14 residues. The V gene's germline CDR1 is DFQATT and CDR2 SNEGSKA (reference sequence). An equimolar mix of two oligonucleotides served as the beta constant-region primer for TRBC1 and TRBC2. The ligated cDNA underwent four PCR rounds using SP2 and nested alpha and beta constant-region primers. One entry per CDR3 protein, called by TCRdb with MiXCR from the UMI-ligation and nested PCR reads. This repertoire shows around 140,000 distinct CDR3 sequences, approximately 20% found once; its top ten account for more than 0.6%.

The chain couples TRBV20-1 to TRBJ2-7; tentatively, D is TRBD1 (6 bases). Input material: naive CD8+ T cells from blood. This clonotype was obtained from a human donor in good health. Here the CDR3 DNA reads TGCAGTGCTAGGGCTCTGGACAGCTCCTACGAGCAGTACTTC. Protein product: CSARALDSSYEQYF.